The 3 T cell receptor beta chains presented below share a single source sample, sequenced in a study of OX40 agonist ivuxolimab in advanced cancers. Assay: immunoSEQ multiplex PCR; the TCRdb copy retains only in-frame clones and omits some. The sample has approximately 37,000 clones, about 83% seen once. This specimen was CD4+ or CD8+ T cells sorted from blood, taken in a trial of the OX40 agonist ivuxolimab. These receptors were obtained from an adult with an advanced solid tumor such as melanoma, head and neck, liver or kidney cancer.

The table lists this clone with a few counts. The rearrangement links TRBV7-8 to TRBJ1-5; D is ambiguous. The V gene lost 1 base and the J gene lost 6 bases, with 13 bases spanning the gap. Germline V CDR1 and CDR2: SGHVS, FQNEAQ. The CDR3 totals 15 residues. This CDR3 is CASSLGGALGQPQHF. The CDR3 DNA reads TGTGCCAGCAGCTTAGGAGGAGCCCTCGGTCAGCCCCAGCATTTT.

The chain carries TRBV9 and TRBJ1-4, with D unclear. Deletions cut 0 bases from V and 0 bases from J, with 9 bases between. Germline V lookup: CDR1 SGDLS, CDR2 YYNGEE. This CDR3 has 16 residues. CDR3 in DNA: TGTGCCAGCAGCGTAGAGGGATTTCCAACTAATGAAAAACTGTTTTTT. This translates into CASSVEGFPTNEKLFF.

This chain uses TRBV4-2 with TRBJ1-5, with 9 bases matching TRBD1. Germline CDR1 reads LGHNA; CDR2 reads YNFKEQ. This CDR3 contains 16 residues. The J segment lost 6 bases and the V segment lost 0 bases, leaving 6 bases of the junction unmatched. CDR3 in DNA: TGTGCCAGCAGCCAAGAAGGCGGACAGGGGTTTCAGCCCCAGCATTTT. Protein sequence: CASSQEGGQGFQPQHF.